Listed below are T cell receptor beta chains from one sample, sequenced in a study of CD8 T cells in ankylosing spondylitis. MiXCR, run by TCRdb on the 5' RACE reads, gives a single entry per CDR3 protein. The sample shows a few hundred thousand distinct CDR3 sequences, around 10% of them seen only once. Sequencing used blood, either unsorted or a sorted T cell fraction (not recorded which). These TCRs come from a male donor with ankylosing spondylitis or in good health (not recorded which). Both conserved end residues are part of each CDR3. Fields, in order: J gene, clone size, D gene, V gene, CDR3 DNA, CDR3 protein. D genes are given only for firm matches. Rows give clone size only sometimes, using once, few, many, or a class for an expanded clone.

>TRBJ2-1|many|NA|TRBV7-6
TGTGCCAGCAGCTACGATGGGGGCAATGAGCAGTTCTTC
CASSYDGGNEQFF
>TRBJ2-1|few|NA|TRBV5-5
TGTGCCAGCAGCCTGGACGGCACCTCCTACAATGAGCAGTTCTTC
CASSLDGTSYNEQFF
>TRBJ2-3|many|TRBD1|TRBV6-1
TGTGCCAGCAGTGAAGCGCAGGGGGCAGATACGCAGTATTTT
CASSEAQGADTQYF
>TRBJ2-2|few|NA|TRBV28
TGTGCCAGCAGTTTATTAGGTCAGAACGGGGAGCTGTTTTTT
CASSLLGQNGELFF
>TRBJ2-3|few|TRBD2|TRBV11-2
TGTGCCAGCAGCTTAGTGACTAGCGGTTCCACAGATACGCAGTATTTT
CASSLVTSGSTDTQYF
>TRBJ2-5|many|TRBD2|TRBV20-1
TGCAGTCTAAAGGGTAGCGGGCAAGAGACCCAGTACTTC
CSLKGSGQETQYF
>TRBJ2-1|NA|TRBD1|TRBV12-3/TRBV12-4
TGTGCCAGCAGCCCCACTGCCACAGGGGGAGCCAATGAGCAGTTCTTC
CASSPTATGGANEQFF
>TRBJ1-5|few|NA|TRBV23-1
TGCGCCAGCAGTCAATCGGCGAGACCGGGAGGGTTTCGGCCCCAGCATTTT
CASSQSARPGGFRPQHF
>TRBJ2-7|few|NA|TRBV7-6
TGTGCCAGCAGCCCAGAATGGGGAAATACCAACGAGCAGTACTTC
CASSPEWGNTNEQYF
>TRBJ1-5|many|NA|TRBV15
TGTGCCACCAGCGCTGGTGGGCGGATTAGCAATCAGCCCCAGCATTTT
CATSAGGRISNQPQHF
>TRBJ2-7|few|NA|TRBV20-1
TGCAGTGCTAGGGAGCTCATCAAGGAGCAGTACTTC
CSARELIKEQYF
>TRBJ2-2|NA|NA|TRBV13
TGTGCCAGCAGCTTAAGTTCAGGGCAGTCCGGGGAGCTGTTTTTT
CASSLSSGQSGELFF
>TRBJ2-3|once|TRBD2|TRBV11-2
TGTGTCAGCAGCTCAAGTAACGGAGCGGGAGGGGATACGCAGTATTTT
CVSSSSNGAGGDTQYF
>TRBJ2-7|NA|NA|TRBV4-2
TGTGCCAGCAGCTTCGGAATTTTAGGAGTGGGAATCTCCTACGAGCAGTACTTC
CASSFGILGVGISYEQYF
>TRBJ2-7|few|NA|TRBV12-3/TRBV12-4
TGTGCCAGCAGTTGGGGGCCGGGTCGGAACGAGCAGTACTTC
CASSWGPGRNEQYF
>TRBJ2-7|NA|NA|TRBV6-5
TGTGCCAGCAGTTATGAGGGGGCCTACGAGCAGTACTTC
CASSYEGAYEQYF
>TRBJ2-2|many|NA|TRBV10-3
TGTGCCATCAGTCACGGACAGTTCACCGGGGAGCTGTTTTTT
CAISHGQFTGELFF
>TRBJ2-1|many|TRBD2|TRBV5-1
TGCGCCAGCAGCGGCCTCGGCGGGAGCTCCGCCGGTGAGCAGTTCTTC
CASSGLGGSSAGEQFF
>TRBJ1-1|many|NA|TRBV15
TGTGCCACGGGGGGGGCGTTAAACACTGAAGCTTTCTTT
CATGGALNTEAFF
>TRBJ2-7|NA|NA|TRBV18
TGTGCCAGCTCACCCTCCGTCGGCAGGGCCTACGAGCAGTACTTC
CASSPSVGRAYEQYF
>TRBJ2-7|many|NA|TRBV20-1
TGCAGTGCTAGGAGGACAGCCTACGAGCAGTACTTC
CSARRTAYEQYF
>TRBJ2-1|many|TRBD2|TRBV5-1
TGCGCCAGCAGCTTTCTTGTTTCGGGGGGAGACAATGAGCAGTTCTTC
CASSFLVSGGDNEQFF
>TRBJ2-7|few|NA|TRBV7-3
TGTGCCAGCAGCTTAAGGATTGTCAGAAGATCGTACGAGCAGTACTTC
CASSLRIVRRSYEQYF
>TRBJ1-1|many|NA|TRBV5-1
TGCGCCAGCAGCTTGGGGCCGGGGGACACTGAAGCTTTCTTT
CASSLGPGDTEAFF
>TRBJ2-5|few|TRBD1|TRBV20-1
TGCAGTGCCTCGATTCGGCCAGGGGGCAAAGAGACCCAGTACTTC
CSASIRPGGKETQYF